This entry concerns a single T cell receptor (beta chain). In the study's own analysis: Amplifying reference gene primers gave estimates of nucleated cell counts. Generated by immunoSEQ multiplex PCR, the TCRdb table keeps only in-frame clones and is missing some. The V and J calls and the clone size are those of that table, but D and trimming were determined from the DNA. The sample lists about 96,000 clones, approximately 88% occurring once. This sample is drawn from a study of blood T cell repertoires in COVID-19. Background on the study: Material from acute and convalescent COVID-19 was sourced from the United States, Italy and Spain. Sources were T cells, B-cell-depleted T cells, or PBMCs; the material itself was cDNA or gDNA.

This CDR3 has 12 amino acids. V was cut by 6 bases and J by 2 bases, with 8 bases left in between. Per the germline V gene, CDR1 is WNHNN and CDR2 is SYGVQD (reference sequence). The sequencing sample was made of peripheral blood. This TCR came from a woman aged 55-70 years with acute or convalescent COVID-19. The genes are TRBV10-1 and TRBJ2-7; tentatively, D is TRBD2 (5 bases). This CDR3 is CASSPGTYEQYF. The CDR3 nucleotides read TGCGCCAGCAGCCCGGGAACCTACGAGCAGTACTTC.